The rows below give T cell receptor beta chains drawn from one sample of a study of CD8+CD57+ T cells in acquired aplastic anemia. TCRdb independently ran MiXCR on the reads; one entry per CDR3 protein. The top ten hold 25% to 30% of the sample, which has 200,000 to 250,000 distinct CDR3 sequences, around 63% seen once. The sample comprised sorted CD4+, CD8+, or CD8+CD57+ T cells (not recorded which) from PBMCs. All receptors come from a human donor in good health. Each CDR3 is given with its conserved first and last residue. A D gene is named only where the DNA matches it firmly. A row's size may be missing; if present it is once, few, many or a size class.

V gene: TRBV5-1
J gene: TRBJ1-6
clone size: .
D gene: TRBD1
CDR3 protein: CASSQGQSSYNSPLHF
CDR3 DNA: TGCGCCAGCAGCCAGGGACAGAGCTCCTATAATTCACCCCTCCACTTT

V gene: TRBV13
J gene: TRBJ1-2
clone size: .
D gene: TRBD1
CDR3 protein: CASSYSTGDGYTF
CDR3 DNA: TGTGCCAGCAGCTACTCGACAGGGGACGGCTACACCTTC

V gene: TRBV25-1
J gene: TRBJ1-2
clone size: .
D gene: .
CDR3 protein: CASTQGTKNYGYTF
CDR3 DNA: TGTGCCAGCACCCAAGGGACAAAGAACTATGGCTACACCTTC

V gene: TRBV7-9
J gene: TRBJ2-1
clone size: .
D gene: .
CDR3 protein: CASSLGEWNEQFF
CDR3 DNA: TGTGCTAGCAGCTTAGGTGAGTGGAATGAGCAGTTCTTC

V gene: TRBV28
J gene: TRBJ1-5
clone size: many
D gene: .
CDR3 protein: CASSSLRTETAPQHF
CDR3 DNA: TGTGCCAGCAGTTCATTAAGGACTGAGACGGCGCCCCAGCATTTT

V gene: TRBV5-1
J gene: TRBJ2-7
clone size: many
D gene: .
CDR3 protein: CASSFFGGESYEQYF
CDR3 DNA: TGCGCCAGCAGCTTCTTCGGGGGAGAGTCCTACGAGCAGTACTTC

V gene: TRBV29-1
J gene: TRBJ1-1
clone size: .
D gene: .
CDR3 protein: CSVSISGLNTEAFF
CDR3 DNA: TGCAGCGTCAGTATTTCAGGGCTAAACACTGAAGCTTTCTTT

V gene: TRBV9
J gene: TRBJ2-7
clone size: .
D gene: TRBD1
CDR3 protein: CASSTPGQGYEQYF
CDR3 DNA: TGTGCCAGCAGTACCCCGGGACAGGGCTACGAGCAGTACTTC

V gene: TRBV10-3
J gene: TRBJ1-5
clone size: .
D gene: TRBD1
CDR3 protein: CAISEGTGDGNQPQHF
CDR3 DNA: TGTGCCATCAGTGAGGGTACAGGGGATGGCAATCAGCCCCAGCATTTT

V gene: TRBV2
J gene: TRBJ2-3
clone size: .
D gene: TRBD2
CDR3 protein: CASSVGLAGADTQYF
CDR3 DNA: TGTGCCAGCAGTGTGGGACTAGCGGGGGCAGATACGCAGTATTTT

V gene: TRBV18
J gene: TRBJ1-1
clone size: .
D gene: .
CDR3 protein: CASSLSSGTGAFF
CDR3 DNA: TGTGCCAGCTCACTCTCCTCGGGCACTGGAGCTTTCTTT

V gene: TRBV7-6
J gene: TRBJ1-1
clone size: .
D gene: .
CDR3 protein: CASSFDPDSLNTEAFF
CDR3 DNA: TGTGCCAGCAGCTTCGACCCGGACAGCTTGAACACTGAAGCTTTCTTT

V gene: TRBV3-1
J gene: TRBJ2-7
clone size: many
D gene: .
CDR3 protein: CASSQLDEQYF
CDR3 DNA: TGTGCCAGCAGCCAACTGGACGAGCAGTACTTC

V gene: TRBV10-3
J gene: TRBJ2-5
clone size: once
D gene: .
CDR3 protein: CAISESTGISF
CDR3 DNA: TGTGCCATCAGTGAGTCGACCGGGATTTCATTC

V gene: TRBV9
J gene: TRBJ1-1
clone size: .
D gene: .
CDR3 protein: CASSPTGRGTEAFF
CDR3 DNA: TGTGCCAGCAGCCCGACGGGGCGGGGTACTGAAGCTTTCTTT

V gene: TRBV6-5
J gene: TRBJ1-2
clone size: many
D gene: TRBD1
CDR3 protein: CASSLRTGAYGYTF
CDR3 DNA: TGTGCCAGCAGTTTGCGGACAGGGGCCTATGGCTACACCTTC

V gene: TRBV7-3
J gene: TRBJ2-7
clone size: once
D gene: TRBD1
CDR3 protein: CASRPAGQGPYEQYF
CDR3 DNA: TGCGCCAGCAGACCCGCGGGACAGGGCCCCTACGAGCAGTACTTC

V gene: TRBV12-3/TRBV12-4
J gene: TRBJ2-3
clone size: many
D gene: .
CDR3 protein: CASSLHEDTDTQYF
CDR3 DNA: TGTGCCAGCAGTTTACACGAGGACACAGATACGCAGTATTTT

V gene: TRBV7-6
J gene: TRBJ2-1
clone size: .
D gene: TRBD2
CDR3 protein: CASSPWTSGSIGNEQFF
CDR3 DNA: TGTGCCAGCAGCCCGTGGACTAGCGGGAGTATTGGGAATGAGCAGTTCTTC

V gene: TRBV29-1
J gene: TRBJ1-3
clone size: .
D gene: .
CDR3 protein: CSVEAGPTIYF
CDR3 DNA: TGCAGCGTTGAAGCAGGTCCCACCATATATTTT

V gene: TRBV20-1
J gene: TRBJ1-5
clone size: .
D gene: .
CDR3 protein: CSATAGLQPQHF
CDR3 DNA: TGCAGTGCTACAGCAGGGCTTCAGCCCCAGCATTTT

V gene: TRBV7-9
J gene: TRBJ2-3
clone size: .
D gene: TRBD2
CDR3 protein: CASSLGSASGTDTQYF
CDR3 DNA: TGTGCCAGCAGCTTAGGGTCGGCTAGCGGGACAGATACGCAGTATTTT

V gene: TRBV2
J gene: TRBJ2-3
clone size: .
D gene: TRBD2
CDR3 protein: CASSLLARTDTQYF
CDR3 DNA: TGTGCCAGCAGCTTACTAGCGCGCACAGATACGCAGTATTTT

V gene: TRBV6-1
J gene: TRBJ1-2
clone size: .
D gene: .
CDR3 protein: CASSGPGSSDRGYTF
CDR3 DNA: TGTGCCAGCAGTGGTCCGGGCAGCTCTGATAGGGGCTACACCTTC

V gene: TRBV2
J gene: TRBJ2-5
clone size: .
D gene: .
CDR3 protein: CASSVREQETQYF
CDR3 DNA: TGTGCCAGCAGTGTTAGGGAACAAGAGACCCAGTACTTC

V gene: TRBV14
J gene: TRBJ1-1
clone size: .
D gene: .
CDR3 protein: CASSFQGTGTEAFF
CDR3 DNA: TGTGCCAGCAGTTTCCAGGGGACGGGGACTGAAGCTTTCTTT

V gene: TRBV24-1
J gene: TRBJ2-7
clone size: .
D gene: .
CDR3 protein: CATSDRNTRDGEQYF
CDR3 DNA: TGTGCCACCAGTGATCGAAACACCCGGGACGGCGAGCAGTACTTC

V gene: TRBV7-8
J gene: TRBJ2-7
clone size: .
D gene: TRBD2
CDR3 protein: CASSLVSGTSGLPYEQYF
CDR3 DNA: TGTGCCAGCAGCTTAGTAAGCGGGACTAGCGGGCTCCCCTACGAGCAGTACTTC

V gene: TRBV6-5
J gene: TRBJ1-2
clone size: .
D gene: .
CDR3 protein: CAISGGSGNYGYTF
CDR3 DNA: TGTGCCATCAGTGGCGGTAGCGGGAACTATGGCTACACCTTC

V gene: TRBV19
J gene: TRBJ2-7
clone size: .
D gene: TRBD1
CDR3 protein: CASSTQDRIPEQYF
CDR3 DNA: TGTGCCAGTAGTACCCAGGACAGGATCCCCGAGCAGTACTTC

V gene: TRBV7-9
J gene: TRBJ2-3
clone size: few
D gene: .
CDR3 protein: CASSRDGPADTQYF
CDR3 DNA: TGTGCCAGCAGCCGGGACGGACCGGCAGATACGCAGTATTTT

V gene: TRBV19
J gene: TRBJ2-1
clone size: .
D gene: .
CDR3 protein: CTNSIALAHEQFF
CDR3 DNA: TGTACCAATAGTATCGCCCTAGCACATGAGCAGTTCTTC

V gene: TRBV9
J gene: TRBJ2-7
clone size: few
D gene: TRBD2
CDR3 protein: CASSVEGGTSGAYEQYF
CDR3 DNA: TGTGCCAGCAGCGTCGAAGGAGGGACTAGCGGGGCCTACGAGCAGTACTTC

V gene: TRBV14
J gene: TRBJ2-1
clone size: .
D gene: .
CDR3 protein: CASSQVNSYNEQFF
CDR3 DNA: TGTGCCAGCAGTCAGGTAAACTCCTACAATGAGCAGTTCTTC

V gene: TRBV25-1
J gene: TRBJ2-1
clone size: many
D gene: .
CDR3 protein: CASSEFVADSYNEQFF
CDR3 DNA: TGTGCCAGCAGTGAATTCGTGGCAGACTCCTACAATGAGCAGTTCTTC

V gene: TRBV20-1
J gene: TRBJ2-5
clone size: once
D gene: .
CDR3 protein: CSARPTEETQYF
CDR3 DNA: TGCAGTGCTAGACCGACAGAGGAGACCCAGTACTTC

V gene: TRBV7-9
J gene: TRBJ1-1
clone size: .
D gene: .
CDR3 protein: CASSSPRDKNTEAFF
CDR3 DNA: TGTGCCAGCAGCTCGCCCAGGGACAAGAACACTGAAGCTTTCTTT

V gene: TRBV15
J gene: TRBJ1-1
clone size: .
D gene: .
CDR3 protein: CATSIRNTEAFF
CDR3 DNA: TGTGCCACCAGCATCAGGAACACTGAAGCTTTCTTT

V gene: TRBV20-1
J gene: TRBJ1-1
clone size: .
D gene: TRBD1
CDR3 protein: CSASRARQGSTEAFF
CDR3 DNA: TGCAGTGCTAGTAGGGCGAGACAGGGGAGCACTGAAGCTTTCTTT

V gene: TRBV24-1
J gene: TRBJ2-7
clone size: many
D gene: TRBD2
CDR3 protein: CATSPSGLYEQYF
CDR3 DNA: TGTGCCACCAGCCCTAGCGGTCTGTACGAGCAGTACTTC

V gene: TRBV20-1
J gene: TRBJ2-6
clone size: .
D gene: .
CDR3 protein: CSARTGETF
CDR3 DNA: TGCAGTGCTAGAACAGGCGAGACTTTC

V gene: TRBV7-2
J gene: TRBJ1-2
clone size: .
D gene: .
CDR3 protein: CASSLAETFNYGYTF
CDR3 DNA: TGTGCCAGCAGCTTGGCAGAGACATTTAACTATGGCTACACCTTC